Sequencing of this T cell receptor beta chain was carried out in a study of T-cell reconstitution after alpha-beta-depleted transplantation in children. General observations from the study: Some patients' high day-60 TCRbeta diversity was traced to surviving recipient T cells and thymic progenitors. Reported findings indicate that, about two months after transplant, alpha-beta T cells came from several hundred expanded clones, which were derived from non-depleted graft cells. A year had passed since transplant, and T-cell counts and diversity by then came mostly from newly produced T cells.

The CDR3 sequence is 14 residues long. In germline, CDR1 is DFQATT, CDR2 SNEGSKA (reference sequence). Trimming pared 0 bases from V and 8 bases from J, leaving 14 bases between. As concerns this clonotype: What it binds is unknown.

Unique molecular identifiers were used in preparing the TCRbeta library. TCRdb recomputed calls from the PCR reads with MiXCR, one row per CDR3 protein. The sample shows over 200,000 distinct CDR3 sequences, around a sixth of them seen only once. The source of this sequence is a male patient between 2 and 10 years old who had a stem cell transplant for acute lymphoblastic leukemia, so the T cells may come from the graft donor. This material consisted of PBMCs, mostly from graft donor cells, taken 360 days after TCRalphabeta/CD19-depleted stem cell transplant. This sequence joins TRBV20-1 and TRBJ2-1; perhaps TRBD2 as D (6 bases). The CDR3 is CSARDQLARDEQFF. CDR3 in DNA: TGCAGTGCTAGAGATCAACTAGCTCGGGATGAGCAGTTCTTC.